This TCR beta chain came from a study of beta chain features in type 1 diabetes. All of the isolated RNA was reverse transcribed, so expressed TCRB transcripts were sequenced. Sequencing was performed with immunoSEQ multiplex PCR; in TCRdb, only in-frame clones are kept and a portion is missing. The data contain 360,000 or so clones, about 18% of them singletons. The TCR originated in a woman between 18 and 29 years old in good health. Specimen: naive CD4+ T cells from blood.

The chain's CDR3 is CASGVLGRVETQYF. The CDR3 nucleotides read TGTGCTAGTGGTGTACTGGGGCGCGTGGAGACCCAGTACTTC. The chain joins TRBV12-5 to TRBJ2-5; tentative D call: TRBD1 (5 bases). This CDR3 has 14 amino acids. V lost 5 bases to trimming and J lost 5 bases, with 15 bases between them. Per the germline V gene, CDR1 is LGHNT and CDR2 is FRNRAP.